This TCR beta chain derives from a study of T cells in Graves' hyperthyroidism and ophthalmopathy. From RNA transcripts, TCR beta CDR3 regions were amplified. A first-round RT-PCR of the TCR CDR3 used the HTBI primer set. TCRdb reprocessed the multiplex PCR reads with MiXCR, giving one entry per CDR3 protein. The sample includes hundreds of thousands of distinct CDR3 sequences, over 35% of them seen just once. On the basis of clinical symptoms, serum thyroxine and TRAb, thyroid ultrasound and orbital computed tomography, diagnoses were made. The receptor was derived from a young man with Graves' hyperthyroidism. The sample was blood.

This chain's CDR3 is CAISEGQGAGVFSGNQPQHF. In DNA form, the CDR3 reads TGTGCCATCAGTGAGGGACAGGGGGCAGGGGTATTCTCGGGCAATCAGCCCCAGCATTTT. The gene calls are TRBV10-3 and TRBJ1-5; 11 positions agree with TRBD1. The junction had 14 bases not matched to a gene; V was cut back by 2 bases and J by 2 bases. Germline CDR1 ENHRY, CDR2 SYGVKD. The CDR3 sequence is 20 residues long.